This T cell receptor beta chain was obtained from a study of beta chain features in type 1 diabetes. The V end was cut by 3 bases, the J end by 5 bases, with 10 bases between. CDR1 is SEHNR, CDR2 FQNEAQ, per germline (reference sequence). The CDR3 spans 13 residues. Findings of the study overall: A closer apparent resemblance between naive, central memory and Treg TCRB repertoires was seen in patients than in healthy donors. Type 1 diabetes patients had moderately but significantly shorter TCRB CDR3s in all four CD4+ subsets.

Reverse transcribing all isolated RNA meant expressed TCRB transcripts were sequenced. The protocol was immunoSEQ multiplex PCR, while the TCRdb copy is restricted to in-frame clones and leaves out a portion. This sample has roughly 350,000 clones; over 9% occur once, and the top ten carry over 0.45%. There are a few counts of this clone. The antigen is not known. Specimen: central memory CD4+ T cells from blood. This clonotype originated in a man aged 25-45 years with type 1 diabetes. The J gene is TRBJ1-2, the V gene TRBV7-9, with D unclear. CDR3 amino acids: CASSLTETYGYTF. Here the CDR3 DNA reads TGTGCCAGCAGCTTGACCGAGACTTATGGCTACACCTTC.